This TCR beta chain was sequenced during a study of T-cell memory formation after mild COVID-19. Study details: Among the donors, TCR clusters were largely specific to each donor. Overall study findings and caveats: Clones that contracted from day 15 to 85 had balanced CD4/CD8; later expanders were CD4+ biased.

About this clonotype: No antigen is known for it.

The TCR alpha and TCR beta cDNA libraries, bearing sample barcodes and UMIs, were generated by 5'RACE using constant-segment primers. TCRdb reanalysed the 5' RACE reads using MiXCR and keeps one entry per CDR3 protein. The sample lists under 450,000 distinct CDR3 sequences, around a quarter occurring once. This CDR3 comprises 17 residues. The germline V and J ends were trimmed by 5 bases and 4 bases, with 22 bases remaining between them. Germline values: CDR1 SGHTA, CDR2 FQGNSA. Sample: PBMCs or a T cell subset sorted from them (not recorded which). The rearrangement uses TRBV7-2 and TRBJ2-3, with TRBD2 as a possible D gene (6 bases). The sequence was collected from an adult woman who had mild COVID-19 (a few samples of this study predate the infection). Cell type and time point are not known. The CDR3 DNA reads TGTGCCAGCAGCCAAGGATTAGGGACTCCGTCCGCAGATACGCAGTATTTT. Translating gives CASSQGLGTPSADTQYF.